These T cell receptor beta chains were read from a single sample in a study of CD8+ T cells in alopecia areata. Here immunoSEQ multiplex PCR was the method, and the copy in TCRdb shows in-frame clones only, minus some. The sample includes 150,000 to 200,000 clones, about three fifths of them seen just once. The sample was CD4+ T cells sorted from blood, taken at week 4, from a patient treated with tofacitinib. These receptors all stem from a human donor with alopecia areata. CDR3s include the opening cysteine and the closing phenylalanine or tryptophan. A D gene is named only where the DNA matches it firmly. The size entry is marked missing in some rows and otherwise reads once, few, many or a size class.

CDR3: CSVVSGTRSPGEAFF
DNA: TGCAGCGTTGTAAGCGGGACAAGGAGCCCCGGAGAAGCTTTCTTT
size: .
J: TRBJ1-1
V: TRBV29-1
D: .

CDR3: CASSNTGTNQPQHF
DNA: TGTGCCAGCAGCAATACAGGGACCAATCAGCCCCAGCATTTT
size: .
J: TRBJ1-5
V: TRBV6-5
D: .

CDR3: CAWTGATDTQYF
DNA: TGTGCCTGGACAGGGGCAACAGATACGCAGTATTTT
size: .
J: TRBJ2-3
V: TRBV30
D: .

CDR3: CSVAWMYEAFF
DNA: TGCAGCGTGGCCTGGATGTATGAAGCTTTCTTT
size: once
J: TRBJ1-1
V: TRBV29-1
D: .

CDR3: CASSSPKRNTGELFF
DNA: TGTGCCAGCAGCTCTCCCAAGAGGAACACCGGGGAGCTGTTTTTT
size: .
J: TRBJ2-2
V: TRBV7-9
D: .

CDR3: CSARTVEKLFF
DNA: TGCAGTGCCAGGACCGTCGAAAAACTGTTTTTT
size: .
J: TRBJ1-4
V: TRBV20-1
D: .

CDR3: CASSLDRGGGDTQYF
DNA: TGTGCCAGCAGCTTAGACAGGGGCGGGGGAGATACGCAGTATTTT
size: .
J: TRBJ2-3
V: TRBV7-3
D: .

CDR3: CAWKTGIEQYF
DNA: TGTGCCTGGAAAACAGGGATCGAGCAGTACTTC
size: .
J: TRBJ2-7
V: TRBV30
D: .

CDR3: CAWSNARGPRNIQYF
DNA: TGTGCCTGGAGCAACGCCCGTGGACCTCGAAACATTCAGTACTTC
size: .
J: TRBJ2-4
V: TRBV30
D: .

CDR3: CASSFGPGELFF
DNA: TGTGCCAGCAGCTTTGGTCCCGGGGAGCTGTTTTTT
size: .
J: TRBJ2-2
V: TRBV11-3
D: .

CDR3: CSVLDIRGPETQYF
DNA: TGCAGCGTCCTCGACATCAGGGGGCCAGAGACCCAGTACTTC
size: .
J: TRBJ2-5
V: TRBV29-1
D: TRBD1

CDR3: CASSQEQPNIQYF
DNA: TGCGCCAGCAGCCAAGAGCAGCCAAACATTCAGTACTTC
size: .
J: TRBJ2-4
V: TRBV4-1
D: .

CDR3: CASSSEDSAVSFF
DNA: TGTGCCAGCAGCTCGGAGGACAGCGCAGTTTCGTTTTTT
size: .
J: TRBJ1-4
V: TRBV7-9
D: .

CDR3: CASSGREGQPQHF
DNA: TGTGCCAGCAGTGGAAGGGAGGGGCAGCCCCAGCATTTT
size: .
J: TRBJ1-5
V: TRBV2
D: .

CDR3: CAYARDSRETQYF
DNA: TGTGCCTACGCCAGGGACAGCCGGGAGACCCAGTACTTC
size: .
J: TRBJ2-5
V: TRBV30
D: TRBD1

CDR3: CASSVTNQETQYF
DNA: TGTGCCAGCAGCGTGACCAATCAAGAGACCCAGTACTTC
size: .
J: TRBJ2-5
V: TRBV5-4
D: .

CDR3: CSVEPGGGTQYF
DNA: TGCAGCGTTGAACCGGGCGGTGGCACGCAGTATTTT
size: .
J: TRBJ2-3
V: TRBV29-1
D: .

CDR3: CSVVSGARGYTF
DNA: TGCAGCGTTGTATCAGGGGCACGTGGCTACACCTTC
size: .
J: TRBJ1-2
V: TRBV29-1
D: .

CDR3: CASRRLDQDEQFF
DNA: TGTGCCAGCAGGAGACTAGATCAGGATGAGCAGTTCTTC
size: .
J: TRBJ2-1
V: TRBV6-5
D: .

CDR3: CAISAGTGADQPQHF
DNA: TGTGCCATCAGTGCCGGGACAGGTGCGGATCAGCCCCAGCATTTT
size: few
J: TRBJ1-5
V: TRBV10-3
D: TRBD1

CDR3: CAWAGTVGGYTF
DNA: TGTGCCTGGGCCGGGACGGTCGGTGGCTACACCTTC
size: few
J: TRBJ1-2
V: TRBV30
D: .

CDR3: CSAGWAGETQYF
DNA: TGCAGCGCCGGATGGGCTGGGGAGACCCAGTACTTC
size: once
J: TRBJ2-5
V: TRBV29-1
D: .

CDR3: CASSAKPGLEPQHF
DNA: TGTGCCAGCAGTGCCAAACCGGGCCTAGAGCCCCAGCATTTT
size: .
J: TRBJ1-5
V: TRBV25-1
D: .

CDR3: CASSQGGAGDTQYF
DNA: TGCGCCAGCAGCCAGGGGGGCGCGGGAGATACGCAGTATTTT
size: few
J: TRBJ2-3
V: TRBV4-1
D: .

CDR3: CASSEVGPLEQYF
DNA: TGTGCCAGCAGTGAAGTAGGACCCCTGGAGCAGTACTTC
size: .
J: TRBJ2-7
V: TRBV6-1
D: .

CDR3: CASSQSVPYLRYHTEAFF
DNA: TGCGCCAGCAGTCAATCTGTACCGTATCTCCGCTACCACACTGAAGCTTTCTTT
size: .
J: TRBJ1-1
V: TRBV23-1
D: .

CDR3: CASSQVFGQIYEQYF
DNA: TGCGCCAGCAGCCAAGTATTTGGACAGATCTACGAGCAGTACTTC
size: .
J: TRBJ2-7
V: TRBV4-3
D: .

CDR3: CSAKVGIEAFF
DNA: TGCAGTGCCAAAGTGGGGATTGAAGCTTTCTTT
size: .
J: TRBJ1-1
V: TRBV20-1
D: .

CDR3: CSVRHSATNEKLFF
DNA: TGCAGCGTTCGTCACTCTGCAACTAATGAAAAACTGTTTTTT
size: .
J: TRBJ1-4
V: TRBV29-1
D: .

CDR3: CSVRVETQYF
DNA: TGCAGCGTCCGGGTGGAGACCCAGTACTTC
size: .
J: TRBJ2-5
V: TRBV29-1
D: .

CDR3: CASRALSGSSPLHF
DNA: TGTGCCAGCAGGGCCTTATCCGGAAGTTCACCCCTCCACTTT
size: .
J: TRBJ1-6
V: TRBV6-5
D: .

CDR3: CASSYVGSYEQYF
DNA: TGTGCCAGCAGCTATGTGGGCTCCTACGAGCAGTACTTC
size: .
J: TRBJ2-7
V: TRBV7-9
D: .

CDR3: CASSQDEAGYGYTF
DNA: TGCGCCAGCAGCCAAGATGAAGCAGGGTATGGCTACACCTTC
size: .
J: TRBJ1-2
V: TRBV4-3
D: .

CDR3: CASSYSGRGPGDTQYF
DNA: TGTGCCAGCAGTTACTCGGGCAGGGGCCCAGGAGATACGCAGTATTTT
size: .
J: TRBJ2-3
V: TRBV6-6
D: .

CDR3: CASSDRTAWENTIYF
DNA: TGTGCCAGCAGCGATAGGACGGCTTGGGAAAACACCATATATTTT
size: few
J: TRBJ1-3
V: TRBV9
D: .

CDR3: CSVVGQRNTEAFF
DNA: TGCAGCGTTGTAGGGCAGAGGAACACTGAAGCTTTCTTT
size: .
J: TRBJ1-1
V: TRBV29-1
D: .

CDR3: CSVKTGAGNQPQHF
DNA: TGCAGCGTTAAAACAGGGGCTGGCAATCAGCCCCAGCATTTT
size: .
J: TRBJ1-5
V: TRBV29-1
D: TRBD1

CDR3: CATAGLGRSTNEKLFF
DNA: TGTGCCACCGCTGGCCTAGGCAGATCAACTAATGAAAAACTGTTTTTT
size: many
J: TRBJ1-4
V: TRBV6-6
D: .

CDR3: CAISDLSVTEAFF
DNA: TGTGCCATCAGTGACCTATCTGTAACTGAAGCTTTCTTT
size: .
J: TRBJ1-1
V: TRBV10-3
D: .

CDR3: CATSTMGLAGAMRFF
DNA: TGTGCCACCAGCACGATGGGGCTAGCGGGCGCAATGCGGTTCTTC
size: .
J: TRBJ2-1
V: TRBV15
D: TRBD2

CDR3: CAISPGPPTEAFF
DNA: TGTGCCATCAGTCCGGGACCGCCGACTGAAGCTTTCTTT
size: few
J: TRBJ1-1
V: TRBV10-3
D: .

CDR3: CASSRQGNSNQPQHF
DNA: TGTGCCAGCAGCCGACAGGGGAATAGCAATCAGCCCCAGCATTTT
size: few
J: TRBJ1-5
V: TRBV7-2
D: TRBD1

CDR3: CASSLGASREQFF
DNA: TGTGCCAGCAGCTTAGGGGCTAGCCGGGAGCAGTTCTTC
size: once
J: TRBJ2-1
V: TRBV7-6
D: .

CDR3: CASSTQDPTEGYTF
DNA: TGTGCCAGCAGCACCCAAGACCCTACGGAGGGCTACACCTTC
size: .
J: TRBJ1-2
V: TRBV7-9
D: .

CDR3: CASSRDEQFF
DNA: TGTGCCAGCAGCCGGGATGAGCAGTTCTTC
size: .
J: TRBJ2-1
V: TRBV9
D: .

CDR3: CASSSSEGRKTQYF
DNA: TGTGCCAGCAGTTCCAGTGAGGGGCGGAAGACCCAGTACTTC
size: .
J: TRBJ2-5
V: TRBV6-5
D: .

CDR3: CASSLVPANYGYTF
DNA: TGTGCCAGCAGCTTAGTGCCAGCGAACTATGGCTACACCTTC
size: .
J: TRBJ1-2
V: TRBV7-9
D: .

CDR3: CASSRDFTGELFF
DNA: TGCGCCAGCAGCCGGGACTTCACCGGGGAGCTGTTTTTT
size: .
J: TRBJ2-2
V: TRBV5-1
D: .

CDR3: CASSPRTSPTDTQYF
DNA: TGCGCCAGCAGCCCGCGGACTAGCCCCACAGATACGCAGTATTTT
size: .
J: TRBJ2-3
V: TRBV5-1
D: TRBD2

CDR3: CASSPRGRTNTEAFF
DNA: TGCGCCAGCAGTCCAAGAGGGAGGACGAACACTGAAGCTTTCTTT
size: few
J: TRBJ1-1
V: TRBV5-1
D: .

CDR3: CAWRPIGTYSNQPQHF
DNA: TGTGCCTGGAGGCCTATTGGGACGTATAGCAATCAGCCCCAGCATTTT
size: .
J: TRBJ1-5
V: TRBV30
D: .

CDR3: CAWSVQGGYGYTF
DNA: TGTGCCTGGAGTGTACAGGGGGGCTATGGCTACACCTTC
size: .
J: TRBJ1-2
V: TRBV30
D: TRBD1

CDR3: CASSLNRSPLHF
DNA: TGTGCCAGCAGCTTAAATCGCTCACCCCTCCACTTT
size: once
J: TRBJ1-6
V: TRBV7-8
D: .

CDR3: CASSQESGHYGYTF
DNA: TGCGCCAGCAGCCAAGAGTCAGGGCACTATGGCTACACCTTC
size: few
J: TRBJ1-2
V: TRBV4-1
D: .

CDR3: CSATSFNEQFF
DNA: TGCAGCGCAACTAGTTTCAATGAGCAGTTCTTC
size: .
J: TRBJ2-1
V: TRBV29-1
D: .